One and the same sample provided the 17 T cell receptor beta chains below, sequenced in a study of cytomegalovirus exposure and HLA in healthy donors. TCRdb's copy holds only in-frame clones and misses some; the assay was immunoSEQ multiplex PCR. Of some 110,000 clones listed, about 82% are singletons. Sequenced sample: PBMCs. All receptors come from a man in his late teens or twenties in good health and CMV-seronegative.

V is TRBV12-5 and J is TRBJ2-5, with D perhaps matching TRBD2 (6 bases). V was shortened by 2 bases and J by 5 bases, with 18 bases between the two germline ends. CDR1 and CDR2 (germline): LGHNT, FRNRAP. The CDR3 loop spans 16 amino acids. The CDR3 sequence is CASGLQISDGGETQYF. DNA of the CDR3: TGTGCTAGTGGTTTGCAAATCTCCGATGGGGGGGAGACCCAGTACTTC.

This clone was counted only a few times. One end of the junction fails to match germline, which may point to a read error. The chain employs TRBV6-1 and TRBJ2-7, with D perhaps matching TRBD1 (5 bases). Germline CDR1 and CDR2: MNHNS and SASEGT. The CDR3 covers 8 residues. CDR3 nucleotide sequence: TGTGCCAGCAGTGGGGGCAGCTTC. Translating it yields CASSGGSF.

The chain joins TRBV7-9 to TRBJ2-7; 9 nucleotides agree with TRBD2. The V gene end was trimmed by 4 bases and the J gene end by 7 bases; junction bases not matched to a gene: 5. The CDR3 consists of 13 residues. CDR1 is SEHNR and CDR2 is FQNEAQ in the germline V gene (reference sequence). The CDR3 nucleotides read TGTGCCAGCAGCTCGGGACTAGCAGAAGAGCAGTACTTC. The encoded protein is CASSSGLAEEQYF.

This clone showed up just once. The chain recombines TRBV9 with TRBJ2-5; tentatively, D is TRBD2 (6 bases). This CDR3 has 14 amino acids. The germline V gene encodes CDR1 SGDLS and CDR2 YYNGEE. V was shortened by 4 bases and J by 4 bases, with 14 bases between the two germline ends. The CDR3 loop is CASSSPGGSETQYF. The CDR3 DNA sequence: TGTGCCAGCAGCTCCCCCGGGGGTTCAGAGACCCAGTACTTC.

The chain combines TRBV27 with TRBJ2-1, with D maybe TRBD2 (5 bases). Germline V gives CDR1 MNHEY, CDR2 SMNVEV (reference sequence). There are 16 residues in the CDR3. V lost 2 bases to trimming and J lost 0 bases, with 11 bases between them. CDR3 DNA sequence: TGTGCCAGCAGTTTAAGACATCGGGGCTCCTACAATGAGCAGTTCTTC. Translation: CASSLRHRGSYNEQFF.

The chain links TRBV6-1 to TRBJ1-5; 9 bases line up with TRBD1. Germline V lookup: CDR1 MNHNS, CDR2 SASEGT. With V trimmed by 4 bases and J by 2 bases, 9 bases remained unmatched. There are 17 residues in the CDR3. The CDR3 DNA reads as TGTGCCAGCAGTGCCCCGACAGGGGGAGGTGGCAATCAGCCCCAGCATTTT. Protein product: CASSAPTGGGGNQPQHF.

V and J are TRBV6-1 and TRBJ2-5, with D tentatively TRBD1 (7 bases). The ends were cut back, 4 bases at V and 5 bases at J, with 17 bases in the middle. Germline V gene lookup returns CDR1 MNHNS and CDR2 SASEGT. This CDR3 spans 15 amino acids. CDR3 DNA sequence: TGTGCCAGCAGTGTCAACAGGGCAGGGGGGGAGACCCAGTACTTC. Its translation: CASSVNRAGGETQYF.

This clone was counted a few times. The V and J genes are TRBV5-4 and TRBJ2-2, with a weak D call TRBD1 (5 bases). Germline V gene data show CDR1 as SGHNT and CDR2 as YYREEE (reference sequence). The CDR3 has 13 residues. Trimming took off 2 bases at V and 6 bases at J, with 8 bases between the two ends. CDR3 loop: CASSFRESGELFF. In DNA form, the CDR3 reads TGTGCCAGCAGCTTCAGGGAATCCGGGGAGCTGTTTTTT.

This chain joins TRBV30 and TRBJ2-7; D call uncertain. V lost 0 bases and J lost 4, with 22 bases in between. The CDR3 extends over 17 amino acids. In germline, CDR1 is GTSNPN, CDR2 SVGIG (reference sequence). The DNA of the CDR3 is TGTGCCTGGAGTGTCCGAGACAAACAACTCTTGAGTTACGAGCAGTACTTC. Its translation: CAWSVRDKQLLSYEQYF. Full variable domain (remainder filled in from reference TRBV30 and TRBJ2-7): SQTIHQWPATLVQPVGSPLSLECTVEGTSNPNLYWYRQAAGRGLQLLFYSVGIGQISSEVPQNLSASRPQDRQFILSSKKLLLSDSGFYLCAWSVRDKQLLSYEQYFGPGTRLTVT.

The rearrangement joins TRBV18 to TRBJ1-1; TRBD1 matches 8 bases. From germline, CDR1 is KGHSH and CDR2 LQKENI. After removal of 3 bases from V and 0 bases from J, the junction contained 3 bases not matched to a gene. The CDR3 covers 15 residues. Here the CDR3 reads CASSPMTGVNTEAFF. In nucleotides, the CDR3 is TGTGCCAGCTCACCCATGACAGGGGTGAACACTGAAGCTTTCTTT.

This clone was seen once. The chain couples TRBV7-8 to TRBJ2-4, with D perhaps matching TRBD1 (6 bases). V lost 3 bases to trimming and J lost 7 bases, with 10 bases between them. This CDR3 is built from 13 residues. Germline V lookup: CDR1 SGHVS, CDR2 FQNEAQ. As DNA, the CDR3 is TGTGCCAGCAGCTTGGGGGCGAGGAACATTCAGTACTTC. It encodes CASSLGARNIQYF.

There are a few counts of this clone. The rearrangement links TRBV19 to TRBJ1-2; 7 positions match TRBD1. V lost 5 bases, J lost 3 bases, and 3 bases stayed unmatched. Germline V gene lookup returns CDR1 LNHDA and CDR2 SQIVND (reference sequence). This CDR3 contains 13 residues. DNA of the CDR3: TGTGCCAGTAGTGTGACAGGGTACTATGGCTACACCTTC. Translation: CASSVTGYYGYTF.

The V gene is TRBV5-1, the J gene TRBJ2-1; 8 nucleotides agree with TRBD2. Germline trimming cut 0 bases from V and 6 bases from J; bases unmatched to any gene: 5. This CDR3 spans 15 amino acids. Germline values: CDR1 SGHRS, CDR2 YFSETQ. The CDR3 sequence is CASSLAFGRGNEQFF. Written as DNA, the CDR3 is TGCGCCAGCAGCTTGGCCTTCGGGAGGGGCAATGAGCAGTTCTTC.

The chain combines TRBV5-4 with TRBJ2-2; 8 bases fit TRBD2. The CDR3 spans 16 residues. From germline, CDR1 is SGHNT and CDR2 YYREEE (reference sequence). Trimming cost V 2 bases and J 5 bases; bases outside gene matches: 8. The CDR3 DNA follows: TGTGCCAGCAGCTTTAAGCGGGAGACGAGAACCGGGGAGCTGTTTTTT. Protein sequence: CASSFKRETRTGELFF.

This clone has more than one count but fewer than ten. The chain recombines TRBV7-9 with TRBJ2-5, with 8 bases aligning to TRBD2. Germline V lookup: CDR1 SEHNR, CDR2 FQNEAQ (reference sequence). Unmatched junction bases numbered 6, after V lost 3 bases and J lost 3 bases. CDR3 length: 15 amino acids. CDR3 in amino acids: CASSFGGGQKETQYF. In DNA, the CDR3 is TGTGCCAGCAGCTTTGGCGGGGGGCAAAAAGAGACCCAGTACTTC.

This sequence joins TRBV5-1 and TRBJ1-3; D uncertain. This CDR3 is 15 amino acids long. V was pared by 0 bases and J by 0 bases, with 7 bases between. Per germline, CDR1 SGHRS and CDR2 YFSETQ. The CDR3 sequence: CASSLGSLSGNTIYF. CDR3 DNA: TGCGCCAGCAGCTTGGGCTCACTCTCTGGAAACACCATATATTTT.

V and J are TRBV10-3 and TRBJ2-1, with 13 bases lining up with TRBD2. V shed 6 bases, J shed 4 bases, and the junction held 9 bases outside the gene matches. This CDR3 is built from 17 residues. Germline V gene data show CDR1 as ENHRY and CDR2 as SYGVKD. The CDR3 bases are TGTGCCATCAGCGATAGGACTAGCGGGGGCCTATACAATGAGCAGTTCTTC. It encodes CAISDRTSGGLYNEQFF.